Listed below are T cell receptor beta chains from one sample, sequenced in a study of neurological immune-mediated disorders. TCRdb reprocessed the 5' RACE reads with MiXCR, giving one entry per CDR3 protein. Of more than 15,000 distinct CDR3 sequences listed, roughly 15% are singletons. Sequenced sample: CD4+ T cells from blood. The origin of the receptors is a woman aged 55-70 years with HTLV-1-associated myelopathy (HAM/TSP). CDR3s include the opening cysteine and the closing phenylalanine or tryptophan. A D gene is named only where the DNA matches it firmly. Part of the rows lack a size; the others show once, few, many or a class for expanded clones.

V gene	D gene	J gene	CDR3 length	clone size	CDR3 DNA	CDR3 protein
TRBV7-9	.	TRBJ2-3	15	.	TGTGCCAGCAGTCCAAGCGTGGGGGCCACAGATACGCAGTATTTT	CASSPSVGATDTQYF
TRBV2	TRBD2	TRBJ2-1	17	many	TGTGCCAGCAGTGAACTGGCGGGACTAGCGGTTACTTTTGAGCAGTTCTTC	CASSELAGLAVTFEQFF
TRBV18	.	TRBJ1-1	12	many	TGTGCCAGCTCAAAAGACAGAACCGAAGCTTTCTTT	CASSKDRTEAFF
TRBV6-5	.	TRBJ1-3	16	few	TGTGCCAGCTCGGCTGGTTCGGTGGGATCTGGAAACACCATATATTTT	CASSAGSVGSGNTIYF
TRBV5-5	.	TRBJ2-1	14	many	TGTGCCAGCAGCTTGGGGGGCTGGGACAATGAGCAGTTCTTC	CASSLGGWDNEQFF
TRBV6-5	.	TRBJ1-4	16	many	TGTGCCAGCAGTTACAACCCCGGGACACCGAAAGAAAAACTGTTTTTT	CASSYNPGTPKEKLFF
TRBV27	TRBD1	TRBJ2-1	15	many	TGTGCCAGCAGTTCCAGGGGGCTCTCCTACAATGAGCAGTTCTTC	CASSSRGLSYNEQFF
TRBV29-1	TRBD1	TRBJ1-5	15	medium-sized	TGCAGCGCTAGACAGGGGGCTGGTTTCAATCAGCCCCAGCATTTT	CSARQGAGFNQPQHF
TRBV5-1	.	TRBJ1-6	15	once	TGCGCCAGCAGTTTGGACAGAGCAGCAAATTCACCCCTCCACTTT	CASSLDRAANSPLHF
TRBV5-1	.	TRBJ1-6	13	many	TGCGCCAGCAGCTTGGAGAATAATTCACCCCTCCACTTT	CASSLENNSPLHF
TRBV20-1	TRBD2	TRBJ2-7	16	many	TGCAGTGCTAGCCCCGGACTAGCGGGAGGCCACTACGAGCAGTACTTC	CSASPGLAGGHYEQYF
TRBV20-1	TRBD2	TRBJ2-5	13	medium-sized	TGCAGTGTTAGAGGGAGGGAGGGGGAGACCCAGTACTTC	CSVRGREGETQYF
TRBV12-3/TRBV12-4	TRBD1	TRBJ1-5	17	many	TGTGCCAGCAGTTATGGGGGGGGACAGGACCGCAATCAGCCCCAGCATTTT	CASSYGGGQDRNQPQHF
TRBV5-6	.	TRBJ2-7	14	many	TGTGCCAGCAGCTTGGACGGCGGAGCCTACGAGCAGTACTTC	CASSLDGGAYEQYF
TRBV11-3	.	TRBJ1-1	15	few	TGTGCCAGCAGCTTAGGTGTCGGGATGAACACTGAAGCTTTCTTT	CASSLGVGMNTEAFF
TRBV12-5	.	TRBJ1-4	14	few	TGTGCTAGTGGTTTGGGGTCAGGCGATGAAAAACTGTTTTTT	CASGLGSGDEKLFF
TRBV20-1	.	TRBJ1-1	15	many	TGCAGTGCTGTCTCGTCGGGATCCTTAAACACTGAAGCTTTCTTT	CSAVSSGSLNTEAFF
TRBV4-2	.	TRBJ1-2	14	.	TGTGCCAGCAGCCAAGTTTCGGAATGGGGTGGCTACACCTTC	CASSQVSEWGGYTF
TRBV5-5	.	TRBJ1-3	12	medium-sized	TGTGCCAGCAGCTTGGTTGGAAACACCATATATTTT	CASSLVGNTIYF
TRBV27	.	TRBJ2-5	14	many	TGTGCCAGCAGGGGGTTGGGGGCCCAAGAGACCCAGTACTTC	CASRGLGAQETQYF
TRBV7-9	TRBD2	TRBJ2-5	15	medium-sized	TGTGCCAGCAGAGGACTAGCGGGAGTAGGAGAGACCCAGTACTTC	CASRGLAGVGETQYF
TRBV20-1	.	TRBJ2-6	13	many	TGCAGTGCTCCCCAGAGTGGGGCCAACGTCCTGACTTTC	CSAPQSGANVLTF
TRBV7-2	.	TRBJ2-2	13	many	TGTGCCAGCAGCCCCCCAGTCACCGGGGAGCTGTTTTTT	CASSPPVTGELFF
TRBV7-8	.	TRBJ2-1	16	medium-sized	TGTGCCAGCAGCTTCCGCGGGGGCCCCCAATACAATGAGCAGTTCTTC	CASSFRGGPQYNEQFF
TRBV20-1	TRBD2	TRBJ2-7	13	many	TGCAGTGCTCTCGGGACTAGCGGCCACGAGCAGTACTTC	CSALGTSGHEQYF
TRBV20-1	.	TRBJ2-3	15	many	TGCAGTGCTAGAGATGTTCTAGATCCCACAGATACGCAGTATTTT	CSARDVLDPTDTQYF
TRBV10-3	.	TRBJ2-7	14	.	TGTGCCATCAGTTGCCTACAGGGCCACTACGAGCAGTACTTC	CAISCLQGHYEQYF
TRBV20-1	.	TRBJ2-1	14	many	TGCAGTGCTAGAGGAGGGGTGGGGCACAATGAGCAGTTCTTC	CSARGGVGHNEQFF
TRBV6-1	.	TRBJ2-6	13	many	TGTGCCCAAGGGGACTCTGGGGCCAACGTCCTGACTTTC	CAQGDSGANVLTF
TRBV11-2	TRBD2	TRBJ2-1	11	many	TGTGCCAGCAGACACTGGGAGGGGCAGTTCTTC	CASRHWEGQFF
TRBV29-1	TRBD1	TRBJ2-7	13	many	TGCAGCGTTGTGGGACAGGGGCGGTACGAGCAGTACTTC	CSVVGQGRYEQYF
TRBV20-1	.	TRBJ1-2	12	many	TGCAGTGCTGCTTCCCCGACTGAGGGCTACACCTTC	CSAASPTEGYTF
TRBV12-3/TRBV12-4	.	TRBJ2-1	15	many	TGTGCCAGCAGTTCCAGGGGGGCCTTCTACAATGAGCAGTTCTTC	CASSSRGAFYNEQFF
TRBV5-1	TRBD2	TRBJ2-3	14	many	TGCGCCAGCAGCTGGACTAGCGGAACAGATACGCAGTATTTT	CASSWTSGTDTQYF
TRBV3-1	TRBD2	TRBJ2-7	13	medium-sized	TGTGCCAGCAGCCTGGGACTACGGACCGAGCAGTACTTC	CASSLGLRTEQYF
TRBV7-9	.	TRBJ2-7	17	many	TGTGCCAGCAGCTTTACGGGTTTCCTGGGGCCCTCCTACGAGCAGTACTTC	CASSFTGFLGPSYEQYF
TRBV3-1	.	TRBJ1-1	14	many	TGTGCCAGCAGCCAAAATTGGGGGGCGACTGAAGCTTTCTTT	CASSQNWGATEAFF
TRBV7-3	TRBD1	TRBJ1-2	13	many	TGTGCCAGCAGCTTATCAGGGGGCTATGGCTACACCTTC	CASSLSGGYGYTF
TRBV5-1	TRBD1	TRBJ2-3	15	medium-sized	TGCGCCAGCAGCTCTCAGGGGGCGCTTAGGGATACGCAGTATTTT	CASSSQGALRDTQYF
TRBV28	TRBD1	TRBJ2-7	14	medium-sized	TGTGCCAGCAGTTCCAATAACAGGGGGCACGAGCAGTACTTC	CASSSNNRGHEQYF
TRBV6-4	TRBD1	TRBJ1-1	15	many	TGTGCCAGCAGTGGGACCGACAGGGAGAACACTGAAGCTTTCTTT	CASSGTDRENTEAFF
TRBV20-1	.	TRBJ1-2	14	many	TGCAGTGCACCCGGACAGCCCCCGCCCTATGGCTACACCTTC	CSAPGQPPPYGYTF